Included here is one T cell receptor beta chain sequence, with context. Its specificity is unknown. Sequencing was performed with immunoSEQ multiplex PCR; in TCRdb, only in-frame clones are kept and a portion is missing. Here the sample spans 170,000 or so clones, 85% to 90% being singletons. The sample comes from a study of T cell responses to AZD1222 COVID-19 vaccine. Study-level findings and limits: The study identified only five or six AZD1222 recipients as seropositive at baseline. Without day 14 samples, only post-peak T cell repertoires were studied.

CDR3 length equals 17 residues. Germline V gene sequence: CDR1 ENHRY, CDR2 SYGVKD. Trimming removed 0 bases at V and 0 bases at J, with 11 bases between. The sequencing here drew on peripheral blood, taken 28 days after the second AZD1222 dose. This TCR was recovered from an adult who received the AZD1222 COVID-19 vaccine. V usage is TRBV10-3 and J usage is TRBJ2-2; D is unclear. CDR3 DNA: TGTGCCATCAGTGAGTCGAGTCCTCGGGCGAACACCGGGGAGCTGTTTTTT. Translating it yields CAISESSPRANTGELFF.